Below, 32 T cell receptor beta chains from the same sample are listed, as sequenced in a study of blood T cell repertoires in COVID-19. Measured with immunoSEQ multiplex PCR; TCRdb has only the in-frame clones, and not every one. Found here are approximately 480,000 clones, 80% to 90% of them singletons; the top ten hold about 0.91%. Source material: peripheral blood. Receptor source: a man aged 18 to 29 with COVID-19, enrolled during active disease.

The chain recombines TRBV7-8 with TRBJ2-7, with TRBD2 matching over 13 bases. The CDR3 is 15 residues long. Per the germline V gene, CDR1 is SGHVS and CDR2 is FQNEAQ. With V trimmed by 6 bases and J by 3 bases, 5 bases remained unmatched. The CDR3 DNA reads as TGTGCCAGCAGTCCGCGGACTAGCGGGGGCTACGAGCAGTACTTC. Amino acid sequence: CASSPRTSGGYEQYF.

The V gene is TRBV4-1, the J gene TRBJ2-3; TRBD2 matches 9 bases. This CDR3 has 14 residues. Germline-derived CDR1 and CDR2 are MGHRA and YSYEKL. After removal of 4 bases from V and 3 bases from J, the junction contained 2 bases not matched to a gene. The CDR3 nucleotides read TGCGCCAGCAGCCGAGCGGGAGGTACAGATACGCAGTATTTT. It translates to CASSRAGGTDTQYF.

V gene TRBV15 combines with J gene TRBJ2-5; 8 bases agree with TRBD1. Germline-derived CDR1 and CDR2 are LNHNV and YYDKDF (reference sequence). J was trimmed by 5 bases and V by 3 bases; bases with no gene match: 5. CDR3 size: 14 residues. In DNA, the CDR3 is TGTGCCACCAGCAGCCAGGGGGCGGGTGAGACCCAGTACTTC. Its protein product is CATSSQGAGETQYF.

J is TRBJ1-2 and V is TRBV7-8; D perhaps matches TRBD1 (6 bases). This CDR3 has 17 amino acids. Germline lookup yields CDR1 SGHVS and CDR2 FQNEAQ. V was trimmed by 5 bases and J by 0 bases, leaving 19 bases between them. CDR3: CASSPTGTPLSNYGYTF. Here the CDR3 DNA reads TGTGCCAGCAGCCCCACGGGGACACCTTTATCTAACTATGGCTACACCTTC.

This CDR3 is CASSQSGGTGELFF. The CDR3 nucleotides are TGTGCCAGCTCACAATCTGGAGGCACCGGGGAGCTGTTTTTT. The chain combines TRBV18 with TRBJ2-2; D might be TRBD2 (5 bases). The germline CDR1 and CDR2 sequences are KGHSH and LQKENI. V lost 4 bases to trimming and J lost 4 bases, with 10 bases between them. This CDR3 comprises 14 residues.

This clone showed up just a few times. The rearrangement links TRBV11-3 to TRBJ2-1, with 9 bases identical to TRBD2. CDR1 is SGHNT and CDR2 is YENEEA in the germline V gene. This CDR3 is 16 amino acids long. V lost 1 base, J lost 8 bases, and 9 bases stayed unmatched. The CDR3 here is CASSLGEGLAKYEQFF. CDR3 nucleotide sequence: TGTGCCAGCAGCTTAGGAGAGGGACTAGCTAAGTATGAGCAGTTCTTC. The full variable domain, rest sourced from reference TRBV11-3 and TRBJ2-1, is EAGVVQSPRYKIIEKKQPVAFWCNPISGHNTLYWYLQNLGQGPELLIRYENEEAVDDSQLPKDRFSAERLKGVDSTLKIQPAELGDSAVYLCASSLGEGLAKYEQFFGPGTRLTVL.

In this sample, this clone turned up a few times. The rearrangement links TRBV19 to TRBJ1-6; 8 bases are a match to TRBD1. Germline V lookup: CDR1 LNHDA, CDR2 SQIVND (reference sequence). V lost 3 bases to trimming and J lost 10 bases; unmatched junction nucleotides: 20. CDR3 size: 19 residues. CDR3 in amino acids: CASSIDAPRGRPAGSPLHF. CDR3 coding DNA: TGTGCCAGTAGTATCGATGCGCCCAGGGGGCGGCCCGCTGGCTCACCCCTCCACTTT.

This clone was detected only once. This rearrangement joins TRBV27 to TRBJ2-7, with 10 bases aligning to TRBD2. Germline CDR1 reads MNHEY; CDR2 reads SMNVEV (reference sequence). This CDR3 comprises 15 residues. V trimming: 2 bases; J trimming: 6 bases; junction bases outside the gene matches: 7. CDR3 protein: CASSLKASGSAEQYF. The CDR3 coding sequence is TGTGCCAGCAGTTTAAAGGCTAGCGGGAGTGCCGAGCAGTACTTC.

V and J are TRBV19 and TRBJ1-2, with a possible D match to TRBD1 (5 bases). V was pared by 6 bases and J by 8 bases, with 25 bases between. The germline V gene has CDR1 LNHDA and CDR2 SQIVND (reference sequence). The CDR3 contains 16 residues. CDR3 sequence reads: CASRPLPPQGLGGYTF. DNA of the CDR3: TGTGCCAGTAGACCCCTCCCTCCCCAGGGTTTGGGGGGCTACACCTTC.

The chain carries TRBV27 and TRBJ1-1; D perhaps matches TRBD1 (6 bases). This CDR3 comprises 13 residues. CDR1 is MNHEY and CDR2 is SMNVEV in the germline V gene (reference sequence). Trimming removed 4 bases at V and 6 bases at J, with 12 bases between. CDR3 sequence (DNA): TGTGCCAGCAGTTCAGACTGGACAGCTGAAGCTTTCTTT. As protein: CASSSDWTAEAFF.

The DNA for the CDR3 is TGTGCTAGTGGTCGCGGACATACTGGGGCCAACGTCCTGACTTTC. Residues: CASGRGHTGANVLTF. This chain links TRBV12-5 with TRBJ2-6; tentatively, D is TRBD1 (5 bases). CDR1 LGHNT and CDR2 FRNRAP come from the germline V gene. The CDR3 loop spans 15 amino acids. Trimming took off 5 bases at V and 2 bases at J, with 10 bases between the two ends.

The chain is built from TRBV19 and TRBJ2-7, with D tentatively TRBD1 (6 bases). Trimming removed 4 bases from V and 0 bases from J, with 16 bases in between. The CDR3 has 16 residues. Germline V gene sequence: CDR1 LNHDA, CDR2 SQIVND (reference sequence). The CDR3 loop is CASSSIYGDNSYEQYF. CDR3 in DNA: TGTGCCAGTAGTAGTATTTATGGGGACAACTCCTACGAGCAGTACTTC.

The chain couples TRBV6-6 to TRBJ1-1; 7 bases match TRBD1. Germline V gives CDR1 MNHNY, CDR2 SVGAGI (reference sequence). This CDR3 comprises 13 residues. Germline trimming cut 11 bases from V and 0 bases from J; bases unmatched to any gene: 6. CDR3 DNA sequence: TGTGCCGCTCAGGGGGGCGTGAACACTGAAGCTTTCTTT. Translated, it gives CAAQGGVNTEAFF.

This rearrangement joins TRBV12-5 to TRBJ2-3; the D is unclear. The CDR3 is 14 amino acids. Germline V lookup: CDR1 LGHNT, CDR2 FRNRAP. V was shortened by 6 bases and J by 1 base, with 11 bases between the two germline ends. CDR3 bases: TGTGCTAGTGGCCCGATAAGCGGCACAGATACGCAGTATTTT. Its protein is CASGPISGTDTQYF.

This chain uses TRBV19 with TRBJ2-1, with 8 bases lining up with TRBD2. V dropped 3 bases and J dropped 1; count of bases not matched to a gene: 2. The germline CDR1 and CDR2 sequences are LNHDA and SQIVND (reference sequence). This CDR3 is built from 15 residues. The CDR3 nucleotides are TGTGCCAGTAGTATCAGCGGGAGATCCTACAATGAGCAGTTCTTC. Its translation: CASSISGRSYNEQFF.

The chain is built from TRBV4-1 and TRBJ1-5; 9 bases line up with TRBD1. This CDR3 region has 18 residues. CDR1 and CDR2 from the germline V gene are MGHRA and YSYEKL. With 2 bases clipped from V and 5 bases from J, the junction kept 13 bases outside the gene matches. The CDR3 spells CASSQLPPSDRGDQPQHF. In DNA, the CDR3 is TGCGCCAGCAGCCAACTACCACCCAGCGACAGGGGGGATCAGCCCCAGCATTTT.

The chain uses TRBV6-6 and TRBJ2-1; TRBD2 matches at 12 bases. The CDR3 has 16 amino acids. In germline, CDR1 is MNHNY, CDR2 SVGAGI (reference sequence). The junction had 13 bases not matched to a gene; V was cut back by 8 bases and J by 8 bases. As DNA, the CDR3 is TGTGCCAGCGGAATACAGGGGACTAGCGGGTCCCATGAGCAGTTCTTC. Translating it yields CASGIQGTSGSHEQFF.

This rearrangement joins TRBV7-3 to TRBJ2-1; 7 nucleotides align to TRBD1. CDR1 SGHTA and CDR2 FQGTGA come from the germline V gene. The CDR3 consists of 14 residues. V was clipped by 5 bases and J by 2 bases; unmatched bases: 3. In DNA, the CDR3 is TGTGCCAGCAGCCGACAGGGTGCCTACAATGAGCAGTTCTTC. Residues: CASSRQGAYNEQFF.

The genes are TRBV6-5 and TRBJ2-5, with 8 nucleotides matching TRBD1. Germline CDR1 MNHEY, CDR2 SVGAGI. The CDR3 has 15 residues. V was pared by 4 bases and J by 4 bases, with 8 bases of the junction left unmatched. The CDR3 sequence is CASSFRQGWRETQYF. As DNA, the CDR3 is TGTGCCAGCAGTTTTCGACAGGGGTGGCGAGAGACCCAGTACTTC.

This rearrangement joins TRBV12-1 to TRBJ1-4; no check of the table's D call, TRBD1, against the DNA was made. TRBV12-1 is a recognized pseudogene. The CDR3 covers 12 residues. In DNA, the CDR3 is TGTGCCAGCCGTCCCAAGGTGGGACAGCAAATCTTT. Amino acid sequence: CASRPKVGQQIF.

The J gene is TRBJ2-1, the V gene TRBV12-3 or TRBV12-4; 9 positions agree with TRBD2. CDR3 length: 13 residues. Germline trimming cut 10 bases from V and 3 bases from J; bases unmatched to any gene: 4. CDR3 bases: TGTGCCACCAGACTAGCGGTCTACAATGAGCAGTTCTTC. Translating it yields CATRLAVYNEQFF.

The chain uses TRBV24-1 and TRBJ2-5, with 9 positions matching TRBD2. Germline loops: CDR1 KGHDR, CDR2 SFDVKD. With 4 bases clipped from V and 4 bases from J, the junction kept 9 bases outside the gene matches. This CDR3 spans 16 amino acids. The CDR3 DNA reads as TGTGCCACCAGTGAAGTGGGCGGGAGGGCCGGAGAGACCCAGTACTTC. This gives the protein CATSEVGGRAGETQYF.

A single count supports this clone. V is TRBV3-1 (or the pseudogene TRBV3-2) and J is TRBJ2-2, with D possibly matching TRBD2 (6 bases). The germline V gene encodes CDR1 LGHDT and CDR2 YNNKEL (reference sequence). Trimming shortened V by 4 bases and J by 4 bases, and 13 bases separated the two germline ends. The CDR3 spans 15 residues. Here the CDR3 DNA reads TGTGCCAGCAGCCCGGAGGGCCAGGGCACCGGGGAGCTGTTTTTT. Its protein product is CASSPEGQGTGELFF.

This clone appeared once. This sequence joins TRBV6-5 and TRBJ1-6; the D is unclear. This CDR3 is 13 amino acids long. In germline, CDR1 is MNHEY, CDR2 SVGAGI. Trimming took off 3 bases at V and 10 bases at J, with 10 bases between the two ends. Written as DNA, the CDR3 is TGTGCCAGCAGTTATTGGAGGGAATCACCCCTCCACTTT. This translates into CASSYWRESPLHF.

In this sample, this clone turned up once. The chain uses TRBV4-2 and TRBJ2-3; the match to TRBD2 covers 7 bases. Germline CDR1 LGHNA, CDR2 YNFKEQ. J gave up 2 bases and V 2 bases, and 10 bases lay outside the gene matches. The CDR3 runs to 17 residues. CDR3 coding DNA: TGTGCCAGCAGCCAATCTAGGCTAGCGGATTTCACAGATACGCAGTATTTT. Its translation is CASSQSRLADFTDTQYF.

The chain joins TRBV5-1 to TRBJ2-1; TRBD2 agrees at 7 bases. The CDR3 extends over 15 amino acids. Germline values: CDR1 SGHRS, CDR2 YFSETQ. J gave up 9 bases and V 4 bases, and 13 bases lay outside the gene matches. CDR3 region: CASSPLASKMGEQFF. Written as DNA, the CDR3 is TGCGCCAGCAGCCCACTAGCGTCCAAAATGGGTGAGCAGTTCTTC.

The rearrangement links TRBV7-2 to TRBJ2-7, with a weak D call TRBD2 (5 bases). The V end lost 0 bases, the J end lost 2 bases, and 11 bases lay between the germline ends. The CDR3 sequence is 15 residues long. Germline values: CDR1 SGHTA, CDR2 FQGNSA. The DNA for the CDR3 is TGTGCCAGCAGCTTAGCGCCCGGGGTTGCCTACGAGCAGTACTTC. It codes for CASSLAPGVAYEQYF.

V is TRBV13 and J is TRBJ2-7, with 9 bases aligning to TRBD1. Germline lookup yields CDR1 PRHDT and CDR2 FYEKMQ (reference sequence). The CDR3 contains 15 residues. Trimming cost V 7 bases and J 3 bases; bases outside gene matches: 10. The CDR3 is CASTEGGQGGYEQYF. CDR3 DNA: TGTGCCAGCACCGAGGGGGGACAGGGCGGCTACGAGCAGTACTTC.

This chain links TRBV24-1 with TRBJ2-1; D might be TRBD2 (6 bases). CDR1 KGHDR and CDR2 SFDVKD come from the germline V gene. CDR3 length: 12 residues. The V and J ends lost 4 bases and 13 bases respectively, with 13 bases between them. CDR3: CATSDLLAYQFF. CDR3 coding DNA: TGTGCCACCAGTGACTTACTAGCATATCAGTTCTTC.

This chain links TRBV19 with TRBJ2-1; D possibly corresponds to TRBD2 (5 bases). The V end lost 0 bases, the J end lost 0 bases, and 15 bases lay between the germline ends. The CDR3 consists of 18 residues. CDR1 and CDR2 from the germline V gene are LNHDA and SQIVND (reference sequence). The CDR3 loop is CASSIERVQAASYNEQFF. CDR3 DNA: TGTGCCAGTAGTATAGAAAGGGTCCAAGCGGCCTCCTACAATGAGCAGTTCTTC.

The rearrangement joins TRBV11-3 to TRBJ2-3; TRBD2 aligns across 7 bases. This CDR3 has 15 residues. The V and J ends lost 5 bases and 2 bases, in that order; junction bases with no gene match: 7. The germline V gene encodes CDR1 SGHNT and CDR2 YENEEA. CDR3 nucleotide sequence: TGTGCCAGCAGCCCCCGCGGGGACTACACAGATACGCAGTATTTT. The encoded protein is CASSPRGDYTDTQYF. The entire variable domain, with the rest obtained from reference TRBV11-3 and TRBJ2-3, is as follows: EAGVVQSPRYKIIEKKQPVAFWCNPISGHNTLYWYLQNLGQGPELLIRYENEEAVDDSQLPKDRFSAERLKGVDSTLKIQPAELGDSAVYLCASSPRGDYTDTQYFGPGTRLTVL.

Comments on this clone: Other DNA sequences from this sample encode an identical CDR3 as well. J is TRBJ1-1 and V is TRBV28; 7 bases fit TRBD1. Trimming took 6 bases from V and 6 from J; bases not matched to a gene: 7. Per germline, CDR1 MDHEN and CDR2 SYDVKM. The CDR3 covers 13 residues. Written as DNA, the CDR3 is TGTGCCAGCAGCCTGGGACAGTCCCCTGAAGCTTTCTTT. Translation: CASSLGQSPEAFF. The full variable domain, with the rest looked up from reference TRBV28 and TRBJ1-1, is DVKVTQSSRYLVKRTGEKVFLECVQDMDHENMFWYRQDPGLGLRLIYFSYDVKMKEKGDIPEGYSVSREKKERFSLILESASTNQTSMYLCASSLGQSPEAFFGQGTRLTVV.